The clone carrying this T cell receptor (beta chain) was recorded a few times. Its antigen remains unidentified. Trimming removed 4 bases from V and 5 bases from J; junction bases left unmatched: 5. Per germline, CDR1 SGHTA and CDR2 FQGNSA. This CDR3 contains 14 residues. Stated time point: 2015-2016 season, 7 days after influenza vaccination. Adults received seasonal inactivated influenza vaccine, with sorted blood CD4 subsets sequenced before and after. The sample is drawn from a study of follicular helper T cells after annual influenza vaccination. About the study: Blood was drawn on days 0, 7 and 28 after vaccination.

The method was immunoSEQ multiplex PCR; TCRdb's version includes in-frame clones alone and lacks a portion of them. The repertoire holds about 5,600 clones, with less than 90% as singletons. Regarding the study as a whole: Recurrent ICOS+CD38+ cTfh clonotypes included tetramer and AIM influenza-specific ones.

The chain couples TRBV7-2 to TRBJ1-5; 7 positions agree with TRBD1. This sample comprised CXCR5+ CD38- circulating T follicular helper cells from blood, obtained 7 days after influenza vaccination. Subset in this sample: circulating Tfh, non-naive CD4+CXCR5+PD-1+ (ICOS+CD38+ or ICOS-CD38-). The sequence came from an adult who received the influenza vaccine. CDR3 sequence reads: CASSWQGGDQPQHF. The CDR3 DNA sequence: TGTGCCAGCAGCTGGCAGGGGGGGGATCAGCCCCAGCATTTT. Variable domain in full (rest from reference TRBV7-2 and TRBJ1-5): GAGVSQSPSNKVTEKGKDVELRCDPISGHTALYWYRQSLGQGLEFLIYFQGNSAPDKSGLPSDRFSAERTGGSVSTLTIQRTQQEDSAVYLCASSWQGGDQPQHFGDGTRLSIL.